This TCR beta chain was identified during a study of response to subunit inactivated influenza vaccine. CDR1 is MNHEY, CDR2 SVGAGI, per germline. The CDR3 spans 17 residues. J was trimmed by 5 bases and V by 4 bases; bases with no gene match: 7. TCRdb re-called the RT-PCR reads through MiXCR, storing one row per CDR3 protein. The sample carries around 540,000 distinct CDR3 sequences, 12% recorded once. The chain is built from TRBV6-5 and TRBJ2-5, with TRBD2 identical over 16 bases. The starting material was PBMCs from blood, obtained on the day of vaccination. The clonotype comes from a man over 45 who received an inactivated influenza vaccine. In DNA, the CDR3 is TGTGCCAGCAGTTCTGGGACTAGCGGGAGGGCCGATGAGACCCAGTACTTC. This codes for CASSSGTSGRADETQYF.